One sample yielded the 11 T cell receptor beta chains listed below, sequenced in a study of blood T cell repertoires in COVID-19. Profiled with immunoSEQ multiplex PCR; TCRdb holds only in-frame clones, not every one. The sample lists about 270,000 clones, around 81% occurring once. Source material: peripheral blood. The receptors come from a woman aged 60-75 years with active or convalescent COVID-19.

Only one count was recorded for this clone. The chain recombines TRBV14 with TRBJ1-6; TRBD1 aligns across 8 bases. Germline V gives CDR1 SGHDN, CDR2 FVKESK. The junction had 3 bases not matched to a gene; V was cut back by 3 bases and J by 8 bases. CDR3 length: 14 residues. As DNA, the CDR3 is TGTGCCAGCAGCCATCGGACAGGGTATTCACCCCTCCACTTT. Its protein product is CASSHRTGYSPLHF.

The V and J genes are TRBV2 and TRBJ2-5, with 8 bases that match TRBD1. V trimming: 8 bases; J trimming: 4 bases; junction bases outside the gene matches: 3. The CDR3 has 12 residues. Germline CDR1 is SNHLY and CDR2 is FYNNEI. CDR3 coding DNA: TGTGCCAGCCAGGGGGCGAGAGAGACCCAGTACTTC. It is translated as CASQGARETQYF. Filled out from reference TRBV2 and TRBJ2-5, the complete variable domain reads EPEVTQTPSHQVTQMGQEVILRCVPISNHLYFYWYRQILGQKVEFLVSFYNNEISEKSEIFDDQFSVERPDGSNFTLKIRSTKLEDSAMYFCASQGARETQYFGPGTRLLVL.

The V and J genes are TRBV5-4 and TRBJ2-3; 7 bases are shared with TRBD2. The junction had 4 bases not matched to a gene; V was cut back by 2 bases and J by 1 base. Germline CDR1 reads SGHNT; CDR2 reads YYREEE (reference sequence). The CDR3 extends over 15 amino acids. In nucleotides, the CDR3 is TGTGCCAGCAGCTTCGGGGGGACTCGCACAGATACGCAGTATTTT. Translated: CASSFGGTRTDTQYF.

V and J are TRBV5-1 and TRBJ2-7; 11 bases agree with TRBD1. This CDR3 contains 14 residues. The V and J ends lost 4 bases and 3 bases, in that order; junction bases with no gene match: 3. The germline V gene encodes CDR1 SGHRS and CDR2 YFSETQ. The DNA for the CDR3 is TGCGCCAGCAGCGCGGACAGGGGGCTCTACGAGCAGTACTTC. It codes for CASSADRGLYEQYF.

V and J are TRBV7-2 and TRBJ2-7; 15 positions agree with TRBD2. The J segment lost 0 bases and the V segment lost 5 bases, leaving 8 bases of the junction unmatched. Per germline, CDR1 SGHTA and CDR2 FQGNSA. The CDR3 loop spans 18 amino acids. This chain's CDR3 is CASSLGLAGGTSSYEQYF. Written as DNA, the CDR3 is TGTGCCAGCAGCCTGGGACTAGCGGGGGGTACGAGCTCCTACGAGCAGTACTTC.

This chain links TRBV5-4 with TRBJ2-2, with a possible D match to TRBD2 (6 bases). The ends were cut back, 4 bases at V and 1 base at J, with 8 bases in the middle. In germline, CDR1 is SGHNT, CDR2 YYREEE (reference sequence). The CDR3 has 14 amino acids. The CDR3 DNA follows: TGTGCCAGCAGCAAGGGACTGAACACCGGGGAGCTGTTTTTT. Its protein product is CASSKGLNTGELFF.

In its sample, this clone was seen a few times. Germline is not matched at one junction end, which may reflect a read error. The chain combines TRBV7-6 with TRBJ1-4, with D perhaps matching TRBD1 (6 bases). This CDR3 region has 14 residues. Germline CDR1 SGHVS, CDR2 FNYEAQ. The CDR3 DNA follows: TGCGCCAGCACCCGGGGGGGGCTAGGGGAAAAACTGTTTTTT. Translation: CASTRGGLGEKLFF.

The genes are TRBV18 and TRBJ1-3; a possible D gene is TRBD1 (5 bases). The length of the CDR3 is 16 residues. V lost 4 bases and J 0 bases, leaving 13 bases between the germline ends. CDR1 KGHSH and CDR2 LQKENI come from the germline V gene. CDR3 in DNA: TGTGCCAGCTCACTTCTACAGGCGAACTCTGGAAACACCATATATTTT. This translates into CASSLLQANSGNTIYF.

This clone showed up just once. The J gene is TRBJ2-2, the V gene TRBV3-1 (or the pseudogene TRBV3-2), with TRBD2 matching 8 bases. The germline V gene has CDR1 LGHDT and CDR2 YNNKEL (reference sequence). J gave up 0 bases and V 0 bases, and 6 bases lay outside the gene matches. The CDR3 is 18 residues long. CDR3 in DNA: TGTGCCAGCAGCCAAGATCTTCTCGGGGGGGCGAACACCGGGGAGCTGTTTTTT. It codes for CASSQDLLGGANTGELFF.

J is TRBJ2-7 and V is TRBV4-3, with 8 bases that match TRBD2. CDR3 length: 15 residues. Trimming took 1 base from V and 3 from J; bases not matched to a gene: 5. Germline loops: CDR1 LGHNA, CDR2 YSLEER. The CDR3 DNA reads TGCGCCAGCAGCCAAGGCCGGGGGGGCTTCTACGAGCAGTACTTC. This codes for CASSQGRGGFYEQYF.

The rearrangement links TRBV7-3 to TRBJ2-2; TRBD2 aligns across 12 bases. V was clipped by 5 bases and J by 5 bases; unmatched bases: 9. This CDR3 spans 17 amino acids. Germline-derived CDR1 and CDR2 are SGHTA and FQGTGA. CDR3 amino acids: CASSPLAGGPGTGELFF. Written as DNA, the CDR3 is TGTGCCAGCAGCCCACTAGCGGGGGGCCCCGGGACCGGGGAGCTGTTTTTT.